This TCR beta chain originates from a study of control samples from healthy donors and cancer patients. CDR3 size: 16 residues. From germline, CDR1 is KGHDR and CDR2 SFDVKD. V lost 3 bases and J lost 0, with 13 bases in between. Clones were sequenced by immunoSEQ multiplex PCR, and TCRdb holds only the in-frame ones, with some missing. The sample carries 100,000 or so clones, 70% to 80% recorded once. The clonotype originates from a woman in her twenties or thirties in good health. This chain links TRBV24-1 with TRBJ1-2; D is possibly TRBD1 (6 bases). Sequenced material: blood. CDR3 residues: CATSDGYRDANYGYTF. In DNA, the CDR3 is TGTGCCACCAGTGATGGATACAGGGATGCTAACTATGGCTACACCTTC.